These 22 T cell receptor beta chains share one sample of origin, sequenced in a study of blood T cell repertoires in COVID-19. The data were produced by immunoSEQ multiplex PCR, yet TCRdb's version contains in-frame clones alone and is incomplete. The data show roughly 250,000 clones, 80% to 90% seen once. Specimen: peripheral blood. The source of these receptors is a woman under 40 with COVID-19, enrolled during active disease.

The chain has TRBV4-1 and TRBJ2-3; TRBD2 might be the D (7 bases). Trimming removed 5 bases at V and 3 bases at J, with 24 bases between. CDR1 MGHRA and CDR2 YSYEKL come from the germline V gene. This CDR3 comprises 18 residues. The CDR3 loop is CASSITSRGAEGTDTQYF. CDR3 nucleotides: TGCGCCAGCAGCATCACCTCCCGGGGGGCAGAGGGGACAGATACGCAGTATTTT.

The chain couples TRBV2 to TRBJ2-7; 8 bases align to TRBD2. This CDR3 contains 14 residues. The V segment lost 6 bases and the J segment 2 bases; nucleotides outside the gene matches: 6. Germline V gene sequence: CDR1 SNHLY, CDR2 FYNNEI. The CDR3 bases are TGTGCCAGCAGCCTGGGGCGGGGGGCCTACGAGCAGTACTTC. Its translation is CASSLGRGAYEQYF.

The V call is TRBV7-9, the J call TRBJ2-2, with 9 bases matching TRBD2. Germline V CDR1 and CDR2: SEHNR, FQNEAQ (reference sequence). The CDR3 covers 16 residues. V was clipped by 6 bases and J by 2 bases; unmatched bases: 7. The CDR3 spells CASRPQRGENTGELFF. For the CDR3, the DNA is TGTGCCAGCAGGCCCCAGCGGGGGGAAAACACCGGGGAGCTGTTTTTT.

A single count supports this clone. Additional DNA sequences in this sample encode the identical CDR3. The chain has TRBV5-1 and TRBJ2-3; 12 bases match TRBD2. CDR1 SGHRS and CDR2 YFSETQ come from the germline V gene. The CDR3 has 16 residues. V lost 3 bases to trimming and J lost 2 bases; unmatched junction nucleotides: 4. CDR3 nucleotides: TGCGCCAGCAGCTCAGGACTAGCGGGGACCACAGATACGCAGTATTTT. Its translation: CASSSGLAGTTDTQYF.

The genes are TRBV5-1 and TRBJ1-1; 8 bases align to TRBD1. The V gene end was trimmed by 3 bases and the J gene end by 0 bases; junction bases not matched to a gene: 4. CDR1 is SGHRS, CDR2 YFSETQ, per germline. The CDR3 loop spans 15 amino acids. The CDR3 DNA reads as TGCGCCAGCAGCTCCCGGGACAGGCTGAACACTGAAGCTTTCTTT. This sequence encodes CASSSRDRLNTEAFF.

The chain uses TRBV9 and TRBJ2-2; 7 nucleotides align to TRBD1. V lost 3 bases and J lost 2; bases outside the gene matches: 7. Germline V gives CDR1 SGDLS, CDR2 YYNGEE. This CDR3 is built from 16 residues. The CDR3: CASSARGTVNTGELFF. The CDR3 DNA reads TGTGCCAGCAGCGCAAGAGGGACAGTCAACACCGGGGAGCTGTTTTTT.

This chain uses TRBV11-2 with TRBJ2-3, with TRBD2 identical over 7 bases. CDR3 size: 16 residues. The ends lost 3 bases at V and 4 bases at J; junction bases unmatched: 10. Germline lookup yields CDR1 SGHAT and CDR2 FQNNGV. In DNA, the CDR3 is TGTGCCAGCAGCTTTCTCGCGGGGGAGTTAGCAGATACGCAGTATTTT. Translation gives CASSFLAGELADTQYF.

The chain couples TRBV2 to TRBJ1-3; possible D gene TRBD1, 5 bases. The V and J ends lost 11 bases and 3 bases respectively, with 17 bases between them. Germline CDR1 SNHLY, CDR2 FYNNEI. The CDR3 contains 14 residues. The chain's CDR3 is CASEGASGGNTIYF. The CDR3 region has the DNA TGTGCCTCTGAAGGGGCATCGGGTGGAAACACCATATATTTT.

This chain uses TRBV29-1 with TRBJ2-7, with 9 bases matching TRBD1. Trimming removed 4 bases from V and 1 base from J; junction bases left unmatched: 5. The CDR3 is 14 residues long. Germline CDR1 reads SQVTM; CDR2 reads ANQGSEA. The CDR3 spells CSVGGGQGSYEQYF. For the CDR3, the DNA is TGCAGCGTTGGAGGGGGACAGGGATCCTACGAGCAGTACTTC.

The V call is TRBV9, the J call TRBJ1-3; tentative D call: TRBD1 (6 bases). CDR3 size: 16 residues. The germline gives CDR1 SGDLS, CDR2 YYNGEE. V lost 2 bases, J lost 0 bases, and 12 bases lay in between. The CDR3 loop reads CASSVDSSYSGNTIYF. The CDR3 DNA is TGTGCCAGCAGCGTGGACAGCAGTTACTCTGGAAACACCATATATTTT. Variable domain in full (rest from reference TRBV9 and TRBJ1-3): DSGVTQTPKHLITATGQRVTLRCSPRSGDLSVYWYQQSLDQGLQFLIQYYNGEERAKGNILERFSAQQFPDLHSELNLSSLELGDSALYFCASSVDSSYSGNTIYFGEGSWLTVV.

The CDR3 sequence is CASSIGPTNYGYTF. The CDR3 DNA reads as TGTGCCAGTAGTATAGGTCCGACAAACTATGGCTACACCTTC. The chain uses TRBV19 and TRBJ1-2; D remains ambiguous. The CDR3 runs 14 residues. V was trimmed by 1 base and J by 2 bases, leaving 8 bases between them. Germline V gene data show CDR1 as LNHDA and CDR2 as SQIVND (reference sequence).

This clone was counted between two and nine times. The chain employs TRBV6-5 and TRBJ2-3; possible D gene TRBD1, 6 bases. The CDR3 contains 14 residues. CDR1 MNHEY and CDR2 SVGAGI come from the germline V gene. V was cut by 10 bases and J by 0 bases, with 14 bases left in between. CDR3 nucleotides: TGTGCCACTCAGGGGACCACTAGCACAGATACGCAGTATTTT. Amino acid sequence: CATQGTTSTDTQYF.

The chain combines TRBV19 with TRBJ2-1; D perhaps matches TRBD1 (5 bases). From germline, CDR1 is LNHDA and CDR2 SQIVND (reference sequence). The CDR3 sequence is 14 residues long. The germline V and J ends were trimmed by 4 bases and 1 base, with 8 bases remaining between them. The CDR3 DNA sequence: TGTGCCAGTAGTACCGACAGTTCCTACAATGAGCAGTTCTTC. Encoded protein: CASSTDSSYNEQFF.

This chain connects TRBV9 to TRBJ2-2, with TRBD1 as a possible D gene (6 bases). Trimming pared 0 bases from V and 1 base from J, leaving 7 bases between. Germline CDR1 is SGDLS and CDR2 is YYNGEE. CDR3 size: 15 residues. CDR3 in amino acids: CASSVETGNTGELFF. In nucleotides, the CDR3 is TGTGCCAGCAGCGTAGAGACAGGGAACACCGGGGAGCTGTTTTTT.

This chain connects TRBV6-6 to TRBJ1-1, with 9 positions matching TRBD1. Germline lookup yields CDR1 MNHNY and CDR2 SVGAGI (reference sequence). The CDR3 contains 12 residues. V lost 6 bases and J lost 5; bases outside the gene matches: 1. CDR3 coding DNA: TGTGCCAGCAGCGGACAGGGGACTGAAGCTTTCTTT. Its translation: CASSGQGTEAFF.

The chain combines TRBV13 with TRBJ2-1; D ambiguous. V lost 5 bases and J 3 bases, leaving 5 bases between the germline ends. This CDR3 is built from 12 residues. The germline gives CDR1 PRHDT, CDR2 FYEKMQ (reference sequence). The CDR3 is CASSLLYNEQFF. CDR3 sequence (DNA): TGTGCCAGCAGCCTACTCTACAATGAGCAGTTCTTC.

The V gene is TRBV12-3 or TRBV12-4, the J gene TRBJ2-7; possibly TRBD1 for D (5 bases). The CDR3 is made up of 13 amino acids. V lost 6 bases to trimming and J lost 2 bases, with 11 bases between them. DNA of the CDR3: TGTGCCAGCAGCCGAACAGGAACCTACGAGCAGTACTTC. This gives the protein CASSRTGTYEQYF.

The chain is built from TRBV11-2 and TRBJ1-3, with 9 bases identical to TRBD1. Germline CDR1 SGHAT, CDR2 FQNNGV. This CDR3 spans 16 amino acids. After removal of 4 bases from V and 3 bases from J, the junction contained 7 bases not matched to a gene. The CDR3 DNA sequence: TGTGCCAGCAGCTCCGCACAGGGGGCGCGTGGAAACACCATATATTTT. Protein product: CASSSAQGARGNTIYF.

This sequence joins TRBV19 and TRBJ2-2, with D possibly matching TRBD2 (6 bases). The CDR3 extends over 16 amino acids. The germline gives CDR1 LNHDA, CDR2 SQIVND (reference sequence). Trimming removed 6 bases at V and 1 base at J, with 15 bases between. The CDR3 bases are TGTGCCAGTAGCGACCGGGTAGCGGAGAACACCGGGGAGCTGTTTTTT. It translates to CASSDRVAENTGELFF.

The V call is TRBV28, the J call TRBJ1-4; 10 bases agree with TRBD1. Germline trimming cut 7 bases from V and 10 bases from J; bases unmatched to any gene: 12. This CDR3 spans 15 amino acids. The germline V gene has CDR1 MDHEN and CDR2 SYDVKM. CDR3 nucleotide sequence: TGTGCCAGCACCAAATCCGGGACAGGGGTTGTAAAACTGTTTTTT. It specifies CASTKSGTGVVKLFF.

Only one count was recorded for this clone. CDR3 coding DNA: TGCGCCAGCAGCCAGGGAGGAGGGGTAGATACGCAGTATTTT. Its protein product is CASSQGGGVDTQYF. This chain connects TRBV4-1 to TRBJ2-3, with D perhaps matching TRBD2 (6 bases). The CDR3 consists of 14 residues. The germline gives CDR1 MGHRA, CDR2 YSYEKL. Trimming removed 3 bases at V and 5 bases at J, with 12 bases between.

This clone showed up just a few times. V is TRBV28 and J is TRBJ1-3; possibly TRBD1 for D (6 bases). This CDR3 spans 13 amino acids. Germline V gives CDR1 MDHEN, CDR2 SYDVKM. Trimming pared 11 bases from V and 4 bases from J, leaving 15 bases between. CDR3 loop: CASLTGPGNTIYF. The DNA of the CDR3 is TGTGCCTCACTTACAGGGCCCGGAAACACCATATATTTT.